This passage covers 27 T cell receptor beta chains from one sample sequenced in a study of blood T cells in healthy people across ages. A second PCR of roughly 7 to 11 cycles used a sample-barcoded 5' primer and a J-beta primer mix. TCRdb called the 5' RACE reads again in MiXCR, with one record for every CDR3 protein. The data show roughly 1.5 million distinct CDR3 sequences, about 42% seen once. The sequenced material came from blood. These receptors all come from a woman aged 18-30 years in good health.

This chain connects TRBV6-6 to TRBJ2-7, with D possibly being TRBD1 (6 bases). The germline V gene has CDR1 MNHNY and CDR2 SVGAGI (reference sequence). V gave up 6 bases and J gave up 7 bases, with 19 bases separating them. The CDR3 is made up of 14 amino acids. The CDR3 reads CASRKGDRFWEQYF. Here the CDR3 DNA reads TGTGCCAGCAGAAAGGGAGACAGGTTCTGGGAGCAGTACTTC.

This clonotype was recorded only once. The chain carries TRBV7-8 and TRBJ2-5; TRBD1 or TRBD2 may be the D gene (5 bases each). Trimming cost V 5 bases and J 8 bases, with 36 bases left between them. Germline V gene data show CDR1 as SGHVS and CDR2 as FQNEAQ. The CDR3 contains 20 residues. CDR3 DNA: TGTGCCAGCAGCCCAAGGATTAGGGCCCCGGGGCCCCCCGTGGAGGACACCCAGTACTTC. Its translation is CASSPRIRAPGPPVEDTQYF.

The chain joins TRBV2 to TRBJ2-2; D may be TRBD1 (6 bases). The CDR3 contains 15 residues. Germline lookup yields CDR1 SNHLY and CDR2 FYNNEI. With 2 bases removed from V and 7 bases from J, the gap between germline ends came to 14 bases. The CDR3 here is CASSEPPQGFGELFF. CDR3 DNA sequence: TGTGCCAGCAGTGAACCCCCACAGGGCTTCGGGGAGCTGTTTTTT.

J is TRBJ2-1 and V is TRBV20-1, with TRBD2 matching over 9 bases. CDR3 length equals 15 residues. J lost 0 bases, V lost 6 bases, and 6 bases had no gene match. CDR1 and CDR2 (germline): DFQATT, SNEGSKA (reference sequence). CDR3 DNA: TGCAGTGCCAGTAGCGGGGGTCCCTCCTACAATGAGCAGTTCTTC. Its translation: CSASSGGPSYNEQFF.

J is TRBJ2-3 and V is TRBV6-5, with D uncertain. Trimming stripped 1 base from V and 5 bases from J, with 7 bases between. This CDR3 has 13 amino acids. The germline V gene has CDR1 MNHEY and CDR2 SVGAGI. DNA for the CDR3: TGTGCCAGCAGTTACTTATTCGGAGATACGCAGTATTTT. Amino acid sequence: CASSYLFGDTQYF.

The rearrangement links TRBV5-1 to TRBJ2-4; D gene uncertain. Germline CDR1 reads SGHRS; CDR2 reads YFSETQ. V shed 5 bases and J shed 3 bases, with 6 bases lying between them. CDR3 length: 12 residues. CDR3 coding DNA: TGCGCCAGCAGAGGTAACAAAAACATTCAGTACTTC. Its translation: CASRGNKNIQYF.

V and J are TRBV4-2 and TRBJ1-6, with D perhaps TRBD1 (6 bases). The CDR3 sequence is 16 residues long. V was trimmed by 0 bases and J by 10 bases, leaving 16 bases between them. Germline CDR1 reads LGHNA; CDR2 reads YNFKEQ. The CDR3 region is CASSQDWSRGSSPLHF. The CDR3 DNA reads TGTGCCAGCAGCCAAGATTGGTCCAGGGGAAGCTCACCCCTCCACTTT.

The V gene is TRBV20-1, the J gene TRBJ2-1; TRBD2 might be the D (5 bases). Germline V gene data show CDR1 as DFQATT and CDR2 as SNEGSKA (reference sequence). CDR3 size: 13 residues. With 7 bases removed from V and 2 bases from J, the gap between germline ends came to 12 bases. CDR3 residues: CSVHSGAYNEQFF. The CDR3 DNA sequence: TGCAGTGTCCATTCCGGGGCCTACAATGAGCAGTTCTTC.

V usage is TRBV7-2 and J usage is TRBJ1-1; D perhaps matches TRBD1 (6 bases). The CDR3 is 12 amino acids. Germline values: CDR1 SGHTA, CDR2 FQGNSA. V dropped 4 bases and J dropped 11 bases, with 14 bases sitting between them. The CDR3 coding sequence is TGTGCCAGCAGCTCCAACCGGGGGGCTGCTTTCTTT. Its translation: CASSSNRGAAFF.

Comments on this clonotype: The junction and the germline gene differ at one end; a read error may be behind it. The V call is TRBV4-3, the J call TRBJ1-2, with D possibly matching TRBD1 (6 bases). From germline, CDR1 is LGHNA and CDR2 YSLEER. The CDR3 length is 16 residues. Here the CDR3 reads CASSPATWGATAGYTF. The CDR3 DNA reads TGCGCTAGCAGCCCGGCTACTTGGGGGGCGACAGCTGGCTACACCTTC.

The CDR3 sequence is CASRSGLAGGKTQYF. CDR3 in DNA: TGTGCCAGCAGATCGGGACTAGCGGGAGGAAAGACCCAGTACTTC. The chain links TRBV7-2 to TRBJ2-5, with TRBD2 identical over 15 bases. Germline V gives CDR1 SGHTA, CDR2 FQGNSA. This CDR3 comprises 15 residues. J was trimmed by 6 bases and V by 6 bases; bases with no gene match: 5. The variable domain in full, completed from reference TRBV7-2 and TRBJ2-5, reads GAGVSQSPSNKVTEKGKDVELRCDPISGHTALYWYRQSLGQGLEFLIYFQGNSAPDKSGLPSDRFSAERTGGSVSTLTIQRTQQEDSAVYLCASRSGLAGGKTQYFGPGTRLLVL.

The chain has TRBV7-9 and TRBJ2-7, with a possible D match to TRBD1 (5 bases). Trimming stripped 0 bases from V and 6 bases from J, with 6 bases between. Germline V gene data show CDR1 as SEHNR and CDR2 as FQNEAQ (reference sequence). This CDR3 contains 12 residues. The CDR3 DNA reads TGTGCCAGCAGCTTAGCTCAGGGCGAGCAGTACTTC. This sequence encodes CASSLAQGEQYF.

A note on this clonotype: Sequence at one end of the junction differs from germline and may be a read error. The V and J genes are TRBV7-9 and TRBJ2-7, with 10 positions matching TRBD2. This CDR3 comprises 16 residues. Germline V gene sequence: CDR1 SEHNR, CDR2 FQNEAQ (reference sequence). CDR3 sequence reads: CASSLALAGAHNEQYF. CDR3 sequence (DNA): TGCGCCAGCAGCTTAGCCCTAGCGGGAGCCCACAATGAGCAGTACTTC.

This chain joins TRBV6-1 and TRBJ1-2; possible D gene TRBD1, 5 bases. Germline CDR1 MNHNS, CDR2 SASEGT. V was cut by 5 bases and J by 6 bases, with 16 bases left in between. The CDR3 loop spans 14 amino acids. Here the CDR3 DNA reads TGTGCCAGCAGTTTCACGGGGCGGTGGGATGGCTACACCTTC. Translated: CASSFTGRWDGYTF.

CDR3 sequence reads: CASSLVRGTNEKLFF. CDR3 bases: TGTGCCAGCAGCTTAGTTCGGGGAACTAATGAAAAACTGTTTTTT. The chain has TRBV7-8 and TRBJ1-4; D is ambiguous. This CDR3 region has 15 residues. In germline, CDR1 is SGHVS, CDR2 FQNEAQ. V lost 1 base and J lost 1, with 7 bases in between.

This clonotype was recorded only once. The chain is built from TRBV4-1 and TRBJ2-2; D call uncertain. Trimming pared 4 bases from V and 7 bases from J, leaving 4 bases between. Germline V gene lookup returns CDR1 MGHRA and CDR2 YSYEKL. This CDR3 has 11 residues. The CDR3 nucleotides read TGCGCCAGCAGCCGACACGGGGAGCTGTTTTTT. It translates to CASSRHGELFF.

This clonotype was recorded a few times. V is TRBV7-2 and J is TRBJ2-7, with TRBD2 as a possible D gene (5 bases). The CDR3 is 13 amino acids. Germline V CDR1 and CDR2: SGHTA, FQGNSA. Trimming left V 4 bases short and J 4 bases short, with 11 bases between. CDR3 sequence reads: CASSSITGYEQYF. The CDR3 DNA reads TGTGCCAGCAGCTCTATAACGGGATACGAGCAGTACTTC. Variable domain in full (rest from reference TRBV7-2 and TRBJ2-7): GAGVSQSPSNKVTEKGKDVELRCDPISGHTALYWYRQSLGQGLEFLIYFQGNSAPDKSGLPSDRFSAERTGGSVSTLTIQRTQQEDSAVYLCASSSITGYEQYFGPGTRLTVT.

J is TRBJ2-2 and V is TRBV29-1; 9 bases agree with TRBD2. Germline-derived CDR1 and CDR2 are SQVTM and ANQGSEA. Unmatched junction bases numbered 1, after V lost 3 bases and J lost 5 bases. The CDR3 is 13 residues long. The CDR3 spells CSVDTSGTGELFF. The CDR3 DNA reads as TGCAGCGTTGACACTAGCGGGACCGGGGAGCTGTTTTTT.

The chain combines TRBV5-4 with TRBJ2-3; tentatively, D is TRBD2 (6 bases). Trimming removed 0 bases from V and 4 bases from J, with 12 bases in between. Germline CDR1 and CDR2: SGHNT and YYREEE (reference sequence). CDR3 length equals 15 residues. Written as DNA, the CDR3 is TGTGCCAGCAGCTTGGAGTCGTCGGGGGCAGATACGCAGTATTTT. Its protein is CASSLESSGADTQYF.

This clonotype was observed a few times. V is TRBV5-1 and J is TRBJ2-1; 16 bases line up with TRBD2. Germline CDR1 and CDR2: SGHRS and YFSETQ. J gave up 6 bases and V 2 bases, and 11 bases lay outside the gene matches. The CDR3 length is 19 residues. This CDR3 reads CASSFQGTSGRALANEQFF. CDR3 sequence (DNA): TGCGCCAGCAGCTTCCAGGGGACTAGCGGGAGGGCCCTCGCCAATGAGCAGTTCTTC. Combining the CDR3 with reference TRBV5-1 and TRBJ2-1 gives the whole variable domain KAGVTQTPRYLIKTRGQQVTLSCSPISGHRSVSWYQQTPGQGLQFLFEYFSETQRNKGNFPGRFSGRQFSNSRSEMNVSTLELGDSALYLCASSFQGTSGRALANEQFFGPGTRLTVL.

The rearrangement links TRBV20-1 to TRBJ1-4; 7 bases are a match to TRBD1. Germline lookup yields CDR1 DFQATT and CDR2 SNEGSKA (reference sequence). V lost 5 bases, J lost 6 bases, and 6 bases stayed unmatched. The CDR3 is 13 amino acids. CDR3 coding DNA: TGCAGTGCTTTCAGGGGGAATGATGAAAAACTGTTTTTT. Protein: CSAFRGNDEKLFF.

The chain has TRBV4-2 and TRBJ1-1; perhaps TRBD1 as D (5 bases). Trimming removed 5 bases from V and 0 bases from J, with 10 bases in between. Germline lookup yields CDR1 LGHNA and CDR2 YNFKEQ. The CDR3 has 14 residues. CDR3 amino acids: CASSGWGMNTEAFF. The CDR3 coding sequence is TGTGCCAGCAGCGGGTGGGGGATGAACACTGAAGCTTTCTTT.

The chain carries TRBV7-9 and TRBJ2-7; unclear D gene. V was trimmed by 3 bases and J by 6 bases, leaving 12 bases between them. The CDR3 contains 13 residues. Germline CDR1 and CDR2: SEHNR and FQNEAQ (reference sequence). Here the CDR3 DNA reads TGTGCCAGCAGCTTTTCTGGGCCAACCGAGCAGTACTTC. Protein product: CASSFSGPTEQYF.

This clonotype was seen a few times. The rearrangement uses TRBV28 and TRBJ2-1, with D possibly being TRBD1 (6 bases). V dropped 6 bases and J dropped 1 base, with 19 bases sitting between them. The CDR3 is 17 amino acids. CDR1 MDHEN and CDR2 SYDVKM come from the germline V gene. CDR3 sequence (DNA): TGTGCCAGCAGGATCTCCCCGGGACAATATTCCTACAATGAGCAGTTCTTC. Amino acid sequence: CASRISPGQYSYNEQFF.

The chain uses TRBV11-2 and TRBJ1-6, with D tentatively TRBD1 (5 bases). This CDR3 is 20 amino acids long. The V gene's germline CDR1 is SGHAT and CDR2 FQNNGV. Deletions cut 5 bases from V and 0 bases from J, with 23 bases between. CDR3 amino acids: CASSRSRTLQGVSYNSPLHF. CDR3 DNA sequence: TGTGCCAGCAGCCGATCCCGAACACTCCAGGGAGTCTCCTATAATTCACCCCTCCACTTT.

This chain connects TRBV7-2 to TRBJ2-3, with TRBD2 matching 13 bases. After removal of 7 bases from V and 2 bases from J, the junction contained 6 bases not matched to a gene. The CDR3 sequence is 16 residues long. Germline loops: CDR1 SGHTA, CDR2 FQGNSA. In DNA, the CDR3 is TGTGCCAGCACCTTCGGACTAGCGGGGGCCACAGATACGCAGTATTTT. The encoded protein is CASTFGLAGATDTQYF.

This clonotype has only a few counts. The rearrangement joins TRBV28 to TRBJ2-1; the match to TRBD2 covers 8 bases. Trimming removed 6 bases from V and 0 bases from J; junction bases left unmatched: 7. The germline V gene has CDR1 MDHEN and CDR2 SYDVKM. This CDR3 has 16 residues. CDR3 bases: TGTGCCAGCAGGCGTAGCGGGGTAAGCTCCTACAATGAGCAGTTCTTC. Translating it yields CASRRSGVSSYNEQFF.